This T cell receptor beta chain was captured in a study of blood T cell repertoires in COVID-19. About the study: Sample material is recorded as cDNA or gDNA derived from T cells, B-cell-depleted T cells, or PBMCs.

CDR3 length equals 15 residues. The germline CDR1 and CDR2 sequences are SGHRS and YFSETQ. The V end was cut by 0 bases, the J end by 0 bases, with 10 bases between. Assay used: immunoSEQ multiplex PCR; TCRdb lists only in-frame clones, some missing. The sample comprises roughly 220,000 clones, roughly 81% of which are singletons, and 2.9% rests with the top ten. Sample: peripheral blood. The sequence was obtained from a man in his fifties who had recovered from COVID-19. The chain employs TRBV5-1 and TRBJ2-7; D unclear. CDR3: CASSLVESSSYEQYF. CDR3 coding DNA: TGCGCCAGCAGCTTGGTCGAGTCGAGCTCCTACGAGCAGTACTTC.